A selection of T cell receptor beta chains follows, all from one sample in a study of T cells after posttransplantation cyclophosphamide. Produced via immunoSEQ multiplex PCR; TCRdb's table is partial and in-frame only. The sample lists approximately 45,000 clones, less than 95% seen once, with 2.5% in the top ten. This specimen consisted of PBMCs, obtained roughly 60 days after allogeneic stem cell transplant with posttransplant cyclophosphamide. Receptors were obtained from a male patient aged 60 to 75 who received an allogeneic stem cell transplant from a related donor and was CMV-positive. Some T cells may possibly be graft donor cells. Each CDR3 is given with its conserved first and last residue. The D gene is left open where the match is weak. Size values are once, few and many counts, or a class for expanded clones, and some rows have none.

V gene: TRBV12-5
clone size: NA
D gene: NA
J gene: TRBJ1-2
CDR3 DNA: TGTGCTAGTGCCCCCGGACAAGCCTATGGCTACACCTTC
CDR3 protein: CASAPGQAYGYTF

V gene: TRBV6-1
clone size: NA
D gene: TRBD2
J gene: TRBJ2-1
CDR3 DNA: TGTGCCAGCAGACCCGGCGCTAGCGGTAACAATGAGCAGTTCTTC
CDR3 protein: CASRPGASGNNEQFF

V gene: TRBV11-2
clone size: NA
D gene: TRBD2
J gene: TRBJ2-1
CDR3 DNA: TGTGCCAGCAGCTTAGTTGGGTTTAGCGGGAATGAGCAGTTCTTC
CDR3 protein: CASSLVGFSGNEQFF

V gene: TRBV7-6
clone size: NA
D gene: TRBD1
J gene: TRBJ1-1
CDR3 DNA: TGTGCCAGCAGCTTAGGGACAGGGGGCAGTAGCACTGAAGCTTTCTTT
CDR3 protein: CASSLGTGGSSTEAFF

V gene: TRBV12-5
clone size: NA
D gene: TRBD2
J gene: TRBJ2-1
CDR3 DNA: TGTGCTAGTGGCGCCTCTGCGGGGGGTCCGGGGGGGGAGCAGTTCTTC
CDR3 protein: CASGASAGGPGGEQFF

V gene: TRBV19
clone size: NA
D gene: TRBD2
J gene: TRBJ2-2
CDR3 DNA: TGTGCCAGTAGTATAGCGGGGGGGACAACTTTGGGGGAGCTGTTTTTT
CDR3 protein: CASSIAGGTTLGELFF

V gene: TRBV5-1
clone size: NA
D gene: TRBD2
J gene: TRBJ2-3
CDR3 DNA: TGCGCCAGCAGCCGAGTCAGGGCTAGCGGTGCCGGCACAGATACGCAGTATTTT
CDR3 protein: CASSRVRASGAGTDTQYF

V gene: TRBV10-3
clone size: NA
D gene: NA
J gene: TRBJ1-5
CDR3 DNA: TGTGCCATCAGCCGATCGGAGGGGAACAATCAGCCCCAGCATTTT
CDR3 protein: CAISRSEGNNQPQHF

V gene: TRBV9
clone size: NA
D gene: TRBD1
J gene: TRBJ2-3
CDR3 DNA: TGTGCCAGCAGTAAAGACAGGGGTGGGACAGATACGCAGTATTTT
CDR3 protein: CASSKDRGGTDTQYF

V gene: TRBV9
clone size: NA
D gene: NA
J gene: TRBJ1-1
CDR3 DNA: TGTGCCAGCAGCGTCCCTACAAAGGAGGCGAACACTGAAGCTTTCTTT
CDR3 protein: CASSVPTKEANTEAFF

V gene: TRBV5-1
clone size: NA
D gene: NA
J gene: TRBJ2-7
CDR3 DNA: TGCGCCAGCAGAGACACAGGGGAGCAGTACTTC
CDR3 protein: CASRDTGEQYF

V gene: TRBV5-6
clone size: few
D gene: NA
J gene: TRBJ1-2
CDR3 DNA: TGTGCCAGCAGCAGTTTCGTCCGGGACAACTTAAATCAGGTCTATGGCTACACCTTC
CDR3 protein: CASSSFVRDNLNQVYGYTF

V gene: TRBV4-1
clone size: NA
D gene: TRBD1
J gene: TRBJ2-3
CDR3 DNA: TGCGCCAGCAGACGGGACAGGCACAACACAGATACGCAGTATTTT
CDR3 protein: CASRRDRHNTDTQYF

V gene: TRBV10-3
clone size: NA
D gene: NA
J gene: TRBJ1-1
CDR3 DNA: TGTGCCATCGCGGCAGTCCTGAACACTGAAGCTTTCTTT
CDR3 protein: CAIAAVLNTEAFF

V gene: TRBV2
clone size: NA
D gene: NA
J gene: TRBJ1-5
CDR3 DNA: TGTGCCAGCAGTGAACAAGGAGATCAGCCCCAGCATTTT
CDR3 protein: CASSEQGDQPQHF

V gene: TRBV6-1
clone size: NA
D gene: NA
J gene: TRBJ1-5
CDR3 DNA: TGTGCCAGCAGTGATTCTCTCAGGGATCAGCCCCAGCATTTT
CDR3 protein: CASSDSLRDQPQHF

V gene: TRBV7-6
clone size: NA
D gene: NA
J gene: TRBJ1-1
CDR3 DNA: TGTGCCAGCAGCCCGATCCAGAGGGCTGAAGCTTTCTTT
CDR3 protein: CASSPIQRAEAFF

V gene: TRBV6-6
clone size: NA
D gene: NA
J gene: TRBJ1-3
CDR3 DNA: TGTGCCAGCAGGCCACAGGTTAGCTCTGGAAACACCATATATTTT
CDR3 protein: CASRPQVSSGNTIYF

V gene: TRBV14
clone size: NA
D gene: NA
J gene: TRBJ2-1
CDR3 DNA: TGTGCCAGCAGCCCGGACTGGGAGTACAATGAGCAGTTCTTC
CDR3 protein: CASSPDWEYNEQFF

V gene: TRBV5-4
clone size: few
D gene: TRBD1
J gene: TRBJ1-6
CDR3 DNA: TGTGCCAGCAGCAAGCAGCGCGGCTTCGGGACAGAGTTTTTAAATTCACCCCTCCACTTT
CDR3 protein: CASSKQRGFGTEFLNSPLHF

V gene: TRBV14
clone size: NA
D gene: TRBD1
J gene: TRBJ1-1
CDR3 DNA: TGTGCCAGCAGCCCCTGGGGACAGTCGAACACTGAAGCTTTCTTT
CDR3 protein: CASSPWGQSNTEAFF

V gene: TRBV7-8
clone size: NA
D gene: TRBD1
J gene: TRBJ1-3
CDR3 DNA: TGTGCCAGCAGCTTAGAAGGGGCCCCACAGGGGGCGTGGGGAAACACCATATATTTT
CDR3 protein: CASSLEGAPQGAWGNTIYF

V gene: TRBV27
clone size: once
D gene: NA
J gene: TRBJ2-3
CDR3 DNA: TGTGCCAGCAAGGTACGGGAATCTACAGATACGCAGTATTTT
CDR3 protein: CASKVRESTDTQYF

V gene: TRBV19
clone size: NA
D gene: TRBD1
J gene: TRBJ1-5
CDR3 DNA: TGTGCCAGTAACAGGGGTTATACGGCCAATCAGCCCCAGCATTTT
CDR3 protein: CASNRGYTANQPQHF

V gene: TRBV7-9
clone size: once
D gene: TRBD2
J gene: TRBJ2-3
CDR3 DNA: TGTGCCAGCAGCTTAGGACTAGCGGGGACCACAGATACGCAGTATTTT
CDR3 protein: CASSLGLAGTTDTQYF

V gene: TRBV7-9
clone size: once
D gene: TRBD2
J gene: TRBJ2-5
CDR3 DNA: TGTGCCAGCAGCTTTCGGGGGGAAGAGACCCAGTACTTC
CDR3 protein: CASSFRGEETQYF

V gene: TRBV5-1
clone size: NA
D gene: NA
J gene: TRBJ2-5
CDR3 DNA: TGCGCCAGCAGCTCCGGGACAAGACAAGAGACCCAGTACTTC
CDR3 protein: CASSSGTRQETQYF

V gene: TRBV10-3
clone size: NA
D gene: NA
J gene: TRBJ1-2
CDR3 DNA: TGTGCCATCTCAGACAGCTCATATGGCTACACCTTC
CDR3 protein: CAISDSSYGYTF

V gene: TRBV5-1
clone size: NA
D gene: NA
J gene: TRBJ2-1
CDR3 DNA: TGCGCCAGCAGGATCCCGCAGGGTGAGCAGTTCTTC
CDR3 protein: CASRIPQGEQFF

V gene: TRBV2
clone size: NA
D gene: NA
J gene: TRBJ1-1
CDR3 DNA: TGTGCCAGCAGTAGCGAGACCCTGAACACTGAAGCTTTCTTT
CDR3 protein: CASSSETLNTEAFF

V gene: TRBV7-9
clone size: NA
D gene: TRBD1
J gene: TRBJ1-2
CDR3 DNA: TGTGCCAGCGTCAACTTAGGGCAGGGGGGCTATGGCTACACCTTC
CDR3 protein: CASVNLGQGGYGYTF

V gene: TRBV5-1
clone size: NA
D gene: NA
J gene: TRBJ1-3
CDR3 DNA: TGCGCCAGCAGCCCAATACCGAGGGCGAACTCTGGAAACACCATATATTTT
CDR3 protein: CASSPIPRANSGNTIYF

V gene: TRBV7-8
clone size: NA
D gene: TRBD1
J gene: TRBJ1-3
CDR3 DNA: TGTGCCAGCAGCCGACAGGGGCCTGGAAACACCATATATTTT
CDR3 protein: CASSRQGPGNTIYF

V gene: TRBV7-6
clone size: once
D gene: NA
J gene: TRBJ2-1
CDR3 DNA: TGTGCCAGCAGCACTATTAGCAATGAGCAGTTCTTC
CDR3 protein: CASSTISNEQFF

V gene: TRBV7-9
clone size: medium-sized
D gene: NA
J gene: TRBJ1-1
CDR3 DNA: TGTGCCAGCAGCTTATGGGAGGGCGGGGTAAACACTGAAGCTTTCTTT
CDR3 protein: CASSLWEGGVNTEAFF

V gene: TRBV7-2
clone size: NA
D gene: TRBD1
J gene: TRBJ2-1
CDR3 DNA: TGTGCCAGCAGTATGGACAGGGGCAGGGATGAGCAGTTCTTC
CDR3 protein: CASSMDRGRDEQFF

V gene: TRBV9
clone size: NA
D gene: TRBD1
J gene: TRBJ2-5
CDR3 DNA: TGTGCCAGCAGCGTCTCTGGACAGGGAGAGACCCAGTACTTC
CDR3 protein: CASSVSGQGETQYF

V gene: TRBV1
clone size: NA
D gene: NA
J gene: TRBJ1-1
CDR3 DNA: TGCACCAGCAGCCAAGGATCTCTGGTGGTCCGAGAGAGTATGAACACTGAAGCTTTCTTT
CDR3 protein: CTSSQGSLVVRESMNTEAFF

V gene: TRBV6-1
clone size: NA
D gene: NA
J gene: TRBJ1-2
CDR3 DNA: TGTGCCAGCATAGGAGAGGGTCCCACGTATGGCTACACCTTC
CDR3 protein: CASIGEGPTYGYTF

V gene: TRBV7-9
clone size: NA
D gene: TRBD1
J gene: TRBJ2-5
CDR3 DNA: TGTGCCAGCAGCCCACAGGGGGCGGGTGAGACCCAGTACTTC
CDR3 protein: CASSPQGAGETQYF

V gene: TRBV7-6
clone size: NA
D gene: TRBD1
J gene: TRBJ1-5
CDR3 DNA: TGTGCCAGCAGCGCGGACAGGGTTAGCAATCAGCCCCAGCATTTT
CDR3 protein: CASSADRVSNQPQHF

V gene: TRBV5-8
clone size: NA
D gene: NA
J gene: TRBJ1-2
CDR3 DNA: TGTGCCAGCAGCTGGGGGGGCCTACGAGGCTACACCTTC
CDR3 protein: CASSWGGLRGYTF

V gene: TRBV19
clone size: NA
D gene: NA
J gene: TRBJ2-5
CDR3 DNA: TGTGCCAGTAGTATGTACAGGGACCAAGAGACCCAGTACTTC
CDR3 protein: CASSMYRDQETQYF

V gene: TRBV6-5
clone size: NA
D gene: TRBD1
J gene: TRBJ2-1
CDR3 DNA: TGTGCCAGCAGCCCTACCGGGACAGGCGCCGTTGAGCAGTTCTTC
CDR3 protein: CASSPTGTGAVEQFF

V gene: TRBV4-2
clone size: NA
D gene: NA
J gene: TRBJ1-2
CDR3 DNA: TGTGCCAGCAGCCGGACAGATTCAACTAACTATGGCTACACCTTC
CDR3 protein: CASSRTDSTNYGYTF

V gene: TRBV10-3
clone size: NA
D gene: NA
J gene: TRBJ1-1
CDR3 DNA: TGTGCCATCGTAGGGGGGACTACCACTGAAGCTTTCTTT
CDR3 protein: CAIVGGTTTEAFF

V gene: TRBV5-1
clone size: NA
D gene: TRBD1
J gene: TRBJ1-1
CDR3 DNA: TGCGCCAGCAGCGCAAGGACAGGGATGAACACTGAAGCTTTCTTT
CDR3 protein: CASSARTGMNTEAFF

V gene: TRBV28
clone size: NA
D gene: TRBD1
J gene: TRBJ1-2
CDR3 DNA: TGTGCCAGCACCCGAGGGGGCGGCTATGGCTACACCTTC
CDR3 protein: CASTRGGGYGYTF

V gene: TRBV4-1
clone size: NA
D gene: TRBD2
J gene: TRBJ2-1
CDR3 DNA: TGCGCCAGCAGCCAAGAGATGGGCCTAGCGGGGGGACGCAATGAGCAGTTCTTC
CDR3 protein: CASSQEMGLAGGRNEQFF

V gene: TRBV18
clone size: NA
D gene: TRBD2
J gene: TRBJ2-7
CDR3 DNA: TGTGCCAGCTCACTAGGGACTAGCGGGGGTCTCGAGCAGTACTTC
CDR3 protein: CASSLGTSGGLEQYF

V gene: TRBV29-1
clone size: NA
D gene: TRBD1
J gene: TRBJ2-2
CDR3 DNA: TGCAGCGGAGGGACAGGTAGCCGGGAGCTGTTTTTT
CDR3 protein: CSGGTGSRELFF

V gene: TRBV11-2
clone size: NA
D gene: NA
J gene: TRBJ1-1
CDR3 DNA: TGTGCCAGCAGCTTAAATAGGAACACTGAAGCTTTCTTT
CDR3 protein: CASSLNRNTEAFF

V gene: TRBV27
clone size: NA
D gene: NA
J gene: TRBJ2-1
CDR3 DNA: TGTGCCAGCAGTTCGTCAGGGGAGCCCTCCTACAATGAGCAGTTCTTC
CDR3 protein: CASSSSGEPSYNEQFF

V gene: TRBV5-1
clone size: NA
D gene: TRBD1
J gene: TRBJ1-6
CDR3 DNA: TGCGCCAGCAGCCAAGGGACAGGGGCTAATTCACCCCTCCACTTT
CDR3 protein: CASSQGTGANSPLHF

V gene: TRBV19
clone size: once
D gene: NA
J gene: TRBJ2-2
CDR3 DNA: TGTGCCAGTAGTATCGGTTCGGTACAGTATATTCGCTACACCGGGGAGCTGTTTTTT
CDR3 protein: CASSIGSVQYIRYTGELFF

V gene: TRBV6-5
clone size: NA
D gene: NA
J gene: TRBJ1-2
CDR3 DNA: TGTGCCAGCAGGTGGACCACAGGGACGTATGGCTACACCTTC
CDR3 protein: CASRWTTGTYGYTF

V gene: TRBV9
clone size: NA
D gene: NA
J gene: TRBJ2-2
CDR3 DNA: TGTGCCAGCAGCTTGTCGTTATTGGGCAGGGGAGCCGGGGAGCTGTTTTTT
CDR3 protein: CASSLSLLGRGAGELFF

V gene: TRBV7-6
clone size: NA
D gene: NA
J gene: TRBJ1-2
CDR3 DNA: TGTGCCAGCAGTCTCGGCGGCTATGGCTACACCTTC
CDR3 protein: CASSLGGYGYTF

V gene: TRBV9
clone size: once
D gene: TRBD1
J gene: TRBJ1-2
CDR3 DNA: TGTGCCAGCAGCGGTGATGGGACAGTTCAGGGCTACACCTTC
CDR3 protein: CASSGDGTVQGYTF